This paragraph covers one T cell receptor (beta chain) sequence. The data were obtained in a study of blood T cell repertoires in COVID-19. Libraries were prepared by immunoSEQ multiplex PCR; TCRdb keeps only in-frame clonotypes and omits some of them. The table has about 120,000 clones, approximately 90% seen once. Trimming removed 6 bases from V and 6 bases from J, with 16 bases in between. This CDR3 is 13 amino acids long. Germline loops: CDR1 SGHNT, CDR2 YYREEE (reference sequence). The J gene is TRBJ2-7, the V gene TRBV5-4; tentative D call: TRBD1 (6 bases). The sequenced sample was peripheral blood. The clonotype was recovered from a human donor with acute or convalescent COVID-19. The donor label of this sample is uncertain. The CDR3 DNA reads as TGTGCCAGCACCGTCGACAGGTCGGGCGAGCAGTACTTC. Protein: CASTVDRSGEQYF.